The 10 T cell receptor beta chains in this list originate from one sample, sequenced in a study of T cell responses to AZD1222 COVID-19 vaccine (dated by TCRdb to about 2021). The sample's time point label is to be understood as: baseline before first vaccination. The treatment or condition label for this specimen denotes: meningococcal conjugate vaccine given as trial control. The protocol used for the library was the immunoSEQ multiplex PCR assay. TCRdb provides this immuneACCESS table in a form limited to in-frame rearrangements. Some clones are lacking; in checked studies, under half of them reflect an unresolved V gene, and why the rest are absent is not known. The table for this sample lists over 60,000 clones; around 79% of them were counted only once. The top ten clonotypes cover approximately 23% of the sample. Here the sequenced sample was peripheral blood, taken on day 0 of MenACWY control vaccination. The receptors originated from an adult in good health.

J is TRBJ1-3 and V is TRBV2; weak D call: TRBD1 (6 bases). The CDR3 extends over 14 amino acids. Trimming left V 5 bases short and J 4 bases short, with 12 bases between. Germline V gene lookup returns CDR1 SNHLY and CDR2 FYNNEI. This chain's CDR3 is CASSPRTEGNTIYF. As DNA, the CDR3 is TGTGCCAGCAGTCCTCGGACAGAAGGAAACACCATATATTTT.

The CDR3 DNA sequence: TGCAGTGCTAGTGGCGGGTTATCCAACAATGAGCAGTTCTTC. This sequence encodes CSASGGLSNNEQFF. The chain joins TRBV20-1 to TRBJ2-1; a possible D gene is TRBD2 (5 bases). Germline CDR1 reads DFQATT; CDR2 reads SNEGSKA (reference sequence). Trimming stripped 3 bases from V and 5 bases from J, with 14 bases between. The length of the CDR3 is 14 residues.

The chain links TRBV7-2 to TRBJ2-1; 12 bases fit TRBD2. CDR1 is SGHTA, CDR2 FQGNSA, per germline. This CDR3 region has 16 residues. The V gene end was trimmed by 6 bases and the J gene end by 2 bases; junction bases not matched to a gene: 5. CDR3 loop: CASRPRLAGAYNEQFF. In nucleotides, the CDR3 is TGTGCCAGCAGGCCCCGACTAGCGGGGGCCTACAATGAGCAGTTCTTC. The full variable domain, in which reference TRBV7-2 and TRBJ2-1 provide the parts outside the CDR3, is GAGVSQSPSNKVTEKGKDVELRCDPISGHTALYWYRQSLGQGLEFLIYFQGNSAPDKSGLPSDRFSAERTGGSVSTLTIQRTQQEDSAVYLCASRPRLAGAYNEQFFGPGTRLTVL.

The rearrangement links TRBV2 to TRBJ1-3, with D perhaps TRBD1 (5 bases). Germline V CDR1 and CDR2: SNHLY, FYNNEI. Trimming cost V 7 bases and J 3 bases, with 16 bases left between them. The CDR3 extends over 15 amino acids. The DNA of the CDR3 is TGTGCCAGCAAAACAGGAGAGCTCTTTGGAAACACCATATATTTT. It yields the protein CASKTGELFGNTIYF. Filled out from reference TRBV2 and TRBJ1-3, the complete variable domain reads EPEVTQTPSHQVTQMGQEVILRCVPISNHLYFYWYRQILGQKVEFLVSFYNNEISEKSEIFDDQFSVERPDGSNFTLKIRSTKLEDSAMYFCASKTGELFGNTIYFGEGSWLTVV.

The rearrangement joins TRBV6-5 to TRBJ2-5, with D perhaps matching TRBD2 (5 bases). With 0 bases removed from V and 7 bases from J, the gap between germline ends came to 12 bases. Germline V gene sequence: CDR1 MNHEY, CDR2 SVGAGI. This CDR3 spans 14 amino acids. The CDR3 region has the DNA TGTGCCAGCAGTTACTCTCGGGGAGAGGGGACCCAGTACTTC. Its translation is CASSYSRGEGTQYF.

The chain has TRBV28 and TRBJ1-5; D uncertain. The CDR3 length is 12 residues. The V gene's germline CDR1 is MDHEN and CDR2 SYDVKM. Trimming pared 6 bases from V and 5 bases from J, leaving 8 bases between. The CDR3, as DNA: TGTGCCAGCAGCCGAGGGTATCAGCCCCAGCATTTT. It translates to CASSRGYQPQHF.

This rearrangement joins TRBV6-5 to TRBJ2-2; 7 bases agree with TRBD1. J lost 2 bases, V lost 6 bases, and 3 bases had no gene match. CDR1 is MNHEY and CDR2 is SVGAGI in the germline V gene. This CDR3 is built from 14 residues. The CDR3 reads CASRRDSNTGELFF. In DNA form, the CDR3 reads TGTGCCAGCAGACGGGACAGTAACACCGGGGAGCTGTTTTTT.

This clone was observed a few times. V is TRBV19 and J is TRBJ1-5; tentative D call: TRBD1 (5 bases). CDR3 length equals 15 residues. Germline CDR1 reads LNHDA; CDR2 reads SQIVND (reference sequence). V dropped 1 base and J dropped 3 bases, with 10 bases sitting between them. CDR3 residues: CASSIVAGPNQPQHF. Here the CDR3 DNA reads TGTGCCAGTAGTATAGTCGCAGGGCCCAATCAGCCCCAGCATTTT.

The CDR3 here is CAWSVLQGRDGYTF. The DNA for the CDR3 is TGTGCCTGGAGTGTATTACAGGGGAGAGATGGCTACACCTTC. The V and J genes are TRBV30 and TRBJ1-2, with TRBD1 matching 7 bases. Germline assignment: CDR1 GTSNPN and CDR2 SVGIG (reference sequence). The J segment lost 6 bases and the V segment lost 0 bases, leaving 7 bases of the junction unmatched. The CDR3 length is 14 residues. The variable domain in full, with the rest retrieved from reference TRBV30 and TRBJ1-2, is SQTIHQWPATLVQPVGSPLSLECTVEGTSNPNLYWYRQAAGRGLQLLFYSVGIGQISSEVPQNLSASRPQDRQFILSSKKLLLSDSGFYLCAWSVLQGRDGYTFGSGTRLTVV.

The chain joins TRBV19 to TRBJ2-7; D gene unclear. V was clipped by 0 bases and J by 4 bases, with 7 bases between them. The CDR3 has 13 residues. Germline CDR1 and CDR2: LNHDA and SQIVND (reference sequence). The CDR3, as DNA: TGTGCCAGTAGTATAGATCTTGAGTACGAGCAGTACTTC. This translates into CASSIDLEYEQYF.